What follows describes a single T cell receptor beta chain. Its antigen remains unidentified. No clone much larger than this one lies a single base away; base qualities are absent. TCRbeta CDR3 regions were amplified from genomic DNA by means of the immunoSEQ Assay, a bias-controlled multiplex PCR. The source study handled its data this way. Within the assay, amplification of reference gene primers was used to estimate how many nucleated cells each sample contained. To quantify the absolute abundance of each unique TCRbeta CDR3 rearrangement, sequence reads were collapsed and filtered. For each sample, productive Simpson clonality was calculated by taking the square root of Simpson's diversity index across productive rearrangements. Sourced from immuneACCESS, this table was stored by TCRdb with only in-frame sequences that have V and J called. A share of the clones is absent; for the studies checked, an unresolved V gene accounts for under half, and the remainder has no known explanation. The V and J calls and clone size come from that table; D and trimming were worked out from the DNA. The sample records roughly 180,000 clones, 70% to 90% of which are singletons. Around 8.2% of the sample goes to the ten largest clones.

Whole blood was collected in K2EDTA tubes by collaborating institutions according to the institutions' own protocols. For TCRbeta analysis, collaborators shipped samples as frozen whole blood, isolated PBMCs, or DNA extracted from either of those sample types. The data were taken from a study of blood T cell repertoires in COVID-19 (TCRdb year 2020). Regarding the study in general: Collaborator samples came from the United States, Italy and Spain and covered acute and convalescent phases of COVID-19. HLA class I and class II types, where available, came from metadata supplied by the sample provider rather than from assay-based typing. Sample metadata almost always included a de-identified subject ID, COVID-19 status, age in years and sex. The samples were drawn from the first 160 participants of the ongoing ImmuneRACE study and from some 1,300 subjects provided by 6 global collaborators. The repertoires were released in a freely available public database intended as a resource for research on the immune response to SARS-CoV-2. The prospective study material was composed of cDNA or gDNA derived from T cells, B-cell-depleted T cells, or PBMCs. The dataset comprised deeply sampled blood TCRbeta repertoires from subjects exposed to, actively infected with, or recovered from COVID-19. The paper's findings and limits, for the study overall: The quantity of clinical and demographic metadata differed by source and by participant and was supplied without curation.

The germline V gene gives CDR1 as SGHRS and CDR2 as YFSETQ. Trimmed from V: 9 bases; trimmed from J: 7 bases; junction bases lacking a gene match: 11. The CDR3 runs 15 residues from the cysteine to the phenylalanine. Solely the CDR3 DNA is kept, with 45 bases framed from the first base. Material: peripheral blood. This TCR came from a man between 60 and 70 years old with acute or convalescent COVID-19. Rearrangement joined TRBV5-1 to TRBJ2-1; 12 central bases correspond to TRBD1. The CDR3 region: CATQVGTGGLNEQFF. The DNA is as follows: TGCGCCACCCAAGTAGGGACAGGGGGCTTGAATGAGCAGTTCTTC.